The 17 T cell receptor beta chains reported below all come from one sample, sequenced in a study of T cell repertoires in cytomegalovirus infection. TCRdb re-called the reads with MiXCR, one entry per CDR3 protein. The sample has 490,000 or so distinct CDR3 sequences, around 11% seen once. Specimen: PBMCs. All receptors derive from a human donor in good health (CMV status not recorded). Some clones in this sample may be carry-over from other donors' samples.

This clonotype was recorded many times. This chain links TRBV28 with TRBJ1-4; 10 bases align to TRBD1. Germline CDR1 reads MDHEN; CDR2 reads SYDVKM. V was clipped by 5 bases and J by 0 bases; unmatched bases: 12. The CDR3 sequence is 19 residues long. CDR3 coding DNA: TGTGCCAGCAGTAAACCGGGACAGGGGTACTTCCCAACTAATGAAAAACTGTTTTTT. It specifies CASSKPGQGYFPTNEKLFF.

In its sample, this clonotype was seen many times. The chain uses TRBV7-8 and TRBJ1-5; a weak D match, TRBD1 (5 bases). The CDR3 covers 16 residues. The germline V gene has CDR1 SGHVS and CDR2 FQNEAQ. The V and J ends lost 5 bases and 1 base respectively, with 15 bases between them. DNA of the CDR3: TGTGCCAGCAGCCTGGCGGGAGGGGCCAGCAATCAGCCCCAGCATTTT. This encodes CASSLAGGASNQPQHF. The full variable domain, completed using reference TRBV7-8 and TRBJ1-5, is GAGVSQSPRYKVAKRGQDVALRCDPISGHVSLFWYQQALGQGPEFLTYFQNEAQLDKSGLPSDRFFAERPEGSVSTLKIQRTQQEDSAVYLCASSLAGGASNQPQHFGDGTRLSIL.

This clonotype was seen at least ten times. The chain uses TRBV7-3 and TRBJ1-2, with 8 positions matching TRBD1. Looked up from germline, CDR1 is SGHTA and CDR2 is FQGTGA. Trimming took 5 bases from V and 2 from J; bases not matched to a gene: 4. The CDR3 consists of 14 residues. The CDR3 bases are TGTGCCAGCAGCCCGACAGGGGAGAACTATGGCTACACCTTC. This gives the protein CASSPTGENYGYTF.

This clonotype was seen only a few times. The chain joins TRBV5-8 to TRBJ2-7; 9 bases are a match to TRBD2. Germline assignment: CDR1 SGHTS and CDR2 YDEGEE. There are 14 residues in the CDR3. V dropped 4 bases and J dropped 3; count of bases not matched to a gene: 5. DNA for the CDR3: TGTGCCAGCAGCCGGGGACTAGCAATCTACGAGCAGTACTTC. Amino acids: CASSRGLAIYEQYF. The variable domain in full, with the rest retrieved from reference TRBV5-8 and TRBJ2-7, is EAGVTQSPTHLIKTRGQQATLRCSPISGHTSVYWYQQALGLGLQFLLWYDEGEERNRGNFPPRFSGRQFPNYSSELNVNALELEDSALYLCASSRGLAIYEQYFGPGTRLTVT.

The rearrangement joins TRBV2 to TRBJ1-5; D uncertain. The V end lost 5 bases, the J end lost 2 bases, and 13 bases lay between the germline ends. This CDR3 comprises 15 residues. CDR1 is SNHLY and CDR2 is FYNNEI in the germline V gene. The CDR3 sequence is CASSTDGLGNQPQHF. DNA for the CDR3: TGTGCCAGCAGTACGGACGGCCTAGGCAATCAGCCCCAGCATTTT. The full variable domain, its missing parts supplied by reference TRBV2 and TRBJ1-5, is EPEVTQTPSHQVTQMGQEVILRCVPISNHLYFYWYRQILGQKVEFLVSFYNNEISEKSEIFDDQFSVERPDGSNFTLKIRSTKLEDSAMYFCASSTDGLGNQPQHFGDGTRLSIL.

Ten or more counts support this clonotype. DNA of the CDR3: TGTGCCAGCAGTCCAACGTGGGGGGGAGAGACCCAGTACTTC. Its protein is CASSPTWGGETQYF. V is TRBV28 and J is TRBJ2-5; 7 bases match TRBD2. Trimming at V came to 5 bases and at J to 4 bases, leaving 7 bases not matched to a gene. Germline lookup yields CDR1 MDHEN and CDR2 SYDVKM. The CDR3 spans 14 residues.

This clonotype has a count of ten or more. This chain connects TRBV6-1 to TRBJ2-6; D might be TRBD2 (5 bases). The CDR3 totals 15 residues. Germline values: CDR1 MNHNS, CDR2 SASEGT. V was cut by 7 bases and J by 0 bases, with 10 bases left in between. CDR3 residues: CASNRDNSGANVLTF. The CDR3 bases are TGTGCCAGCAACCGGGATAACTCTGGGGCCAACGTCCTGACTTTC.

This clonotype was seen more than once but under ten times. As DNA, the CDR3 is TGTGCCAGCAGTCCTTTAGCGGGAGATTCAGATACGCAGTATTTT. This sequence encodes CASSPLAGDSDTQYF. The V gene is TRBV28, the J gene TRBJ2-3; 9 nucleotides align to TRBD2. V lost 5 bases to trimming and J lost 4 bases; unmatched junction nucleotides: 7. This CDR3 has 15 amino acids. The germline gives CDR1 MDHEN, CDR2 SYDVKM.

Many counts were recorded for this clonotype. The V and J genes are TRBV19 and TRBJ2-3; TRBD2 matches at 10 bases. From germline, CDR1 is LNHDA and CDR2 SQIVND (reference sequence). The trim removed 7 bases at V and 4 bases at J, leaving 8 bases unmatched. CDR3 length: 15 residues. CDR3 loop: CASKERGGEADTQYF. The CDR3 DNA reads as TGTGCCAGTAAAGAGCGGGGGGGCGAAGCAGATACGCAGTATTTT.

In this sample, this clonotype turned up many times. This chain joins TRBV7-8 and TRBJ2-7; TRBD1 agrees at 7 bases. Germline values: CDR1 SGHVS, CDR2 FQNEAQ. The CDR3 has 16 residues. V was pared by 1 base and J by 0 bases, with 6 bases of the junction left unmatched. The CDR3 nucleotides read TGTGCCAGCAGCTTAGATCACAGGGGATCCTCCTACGAGCAGTACTTC. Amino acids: CASSLDHRGSSYEQYF.

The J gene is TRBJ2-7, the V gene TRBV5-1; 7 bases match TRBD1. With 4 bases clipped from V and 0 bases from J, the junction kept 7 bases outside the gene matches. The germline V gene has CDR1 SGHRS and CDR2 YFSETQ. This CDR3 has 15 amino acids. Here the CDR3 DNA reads TGCGCCAGCAGCGCCTCGACAGGGAGCTCCTACGAGCAGTACTTC. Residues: CASSASTGSSYEQYF.

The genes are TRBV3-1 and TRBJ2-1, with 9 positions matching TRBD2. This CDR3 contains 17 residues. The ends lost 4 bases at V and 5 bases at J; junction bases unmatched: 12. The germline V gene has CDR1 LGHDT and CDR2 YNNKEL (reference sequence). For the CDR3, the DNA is TGTGCCAGCAGCCCCCCCCGTTTAAGCGGGAGGAACAATGAGCAGTTCTTC. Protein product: CASSPPRLSGRNNEQFF.

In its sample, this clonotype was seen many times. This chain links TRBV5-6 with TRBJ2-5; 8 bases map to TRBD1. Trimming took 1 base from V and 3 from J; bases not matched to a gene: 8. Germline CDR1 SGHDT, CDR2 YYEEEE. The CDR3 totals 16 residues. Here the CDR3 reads CASSLFRGLGEETQYF. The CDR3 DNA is TGTGCCAGCAGCTTGTTCAGGGGGCTTGGAGAAGAGACCCAGTACTTC.

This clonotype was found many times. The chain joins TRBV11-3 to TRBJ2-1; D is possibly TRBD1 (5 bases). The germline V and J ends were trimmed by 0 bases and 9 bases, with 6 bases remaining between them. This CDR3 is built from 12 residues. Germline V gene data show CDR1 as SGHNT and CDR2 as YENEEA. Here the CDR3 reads CASSLEGVEQFF. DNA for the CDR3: TGTGCCAGCAGCTTAGAAGGGGTTGAGCAGTTCTTC.

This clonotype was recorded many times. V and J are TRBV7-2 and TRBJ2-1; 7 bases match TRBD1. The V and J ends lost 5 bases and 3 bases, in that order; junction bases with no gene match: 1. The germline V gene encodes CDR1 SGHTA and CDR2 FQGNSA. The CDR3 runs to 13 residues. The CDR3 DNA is TGTGCCAGCAGCGGGGACAGCTACAATGAGCAGTTCTTC. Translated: CASSGDSYNEQFF.

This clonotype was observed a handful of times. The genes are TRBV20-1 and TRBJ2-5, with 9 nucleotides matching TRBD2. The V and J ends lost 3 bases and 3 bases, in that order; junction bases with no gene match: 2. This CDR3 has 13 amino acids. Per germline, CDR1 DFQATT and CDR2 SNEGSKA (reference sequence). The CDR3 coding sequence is TGCAGTGCTAGGATAGCGGGAGAAGAGACCCAGTACTTC. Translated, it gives CSARIAGEETQYF.

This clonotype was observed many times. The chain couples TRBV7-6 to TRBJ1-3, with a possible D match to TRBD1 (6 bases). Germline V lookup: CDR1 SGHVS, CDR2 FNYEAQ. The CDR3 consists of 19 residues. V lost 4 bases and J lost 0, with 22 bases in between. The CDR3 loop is CASSYLQSTGLSSGNTIYF. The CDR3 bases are TGTGCCAGCAGCTATCTACAGTCTACAGGGCTCTCCTCTGGAAACACCATATATTTT.